Here is one T cell receptor beta chain with its context. Antigen: not known. This record comes from a study of graft-versus-host responses after intestinal transplantation. Background on the study: Each patient got anti-thymocyte globulin induction, then tacrolimus and steroids for around 3 years.

The germline V gene has CDR1 SGDLS and CDR2 YYNGEE. This CDR3 spans 16 amino acids. Trimming took 7 bases from V and 0 from J, leaving 17 bases between them. Sequenced by immunoSEQ multiplex PCR; TCRdb stores in-frame clones only, minus some. The top ten clones hold over 0.2% of a sample with 30,000 to 50,000 clones, nearly 95% of them seen once. Broader study findings: Peak levels of circulating GvH clones tracked with early post-transplant HvG declines. High graft-versus-host to host-versus-graft clonal ratios were found in allografts of patients who had graft-donor T cell macrochimerism.

This chain links TRBV9 with TRBJ2-1, with D possibly matching TRBD1 (6 bases). Sequences were derived from unstimulated CD8+ T cells sorted from spleen or lymph node cells, sampled before transplant. The clonotype originates from a human donor who was the organ donor for an intestinal transplant. CDR3 in DNA: TGTGCCAGCGGATACAGGGTGAGGGGCTCCTACAATGAGCAGTTCTTC. This codes for CASGYRVRGSYNEQFF. Variable domain in full (rest from reference TRBV9 and TRBJ2-1): DSGVTQTPKHLITATGQRVTLRCSPRSGDLSVYWYQQSLDQGLQFLIQYYNGEERAKGNILERFSAQQFPDLHSELNLSSLELGDSALYFCASGYRVRGSYNEQFFGPGTRLTVL.